This section outlines one T cell receptor (beta chain) sequence together with its context. There is no known antigen for this receptor. This entry belongs to a study of monozygotic twins with inflammatory bowel disease (dated by TCRdb to about 2019). In the study overall: The complete study included about 30 monozygotic twin pairs: 19 IBD-discordant Danish pairs and nine German pairs, of which four were IBD-concordant and five were IBD-discordant. Each individual had, on average, about 151 000 unique TCRalpha sequences and 181 000 unique TCRbeta sequences available for analysis. Disease-associated traits were sought mainly through comparisons between IBD patients and their genetically identical healthy co-twins within discordant pairs. Paper-wide results and their limitations: Repertoire similarity did not differ between concordant and discordant twins, which could be due to limited statistical power. Fewer clonotypes were shared with other individuals by IBD patients than by healthy twins, most markedly in patients showing signs of disease activity. TCRbeta repertoire diversity, by inverse Simpson index, was decreased in IBD patients compared with their healthy co-twins. The results gave no support for a single strong signal or clonotype linked to IBD. The analysis was unable to tell different T cell subtypes apart. Differing immunosuppressive treatments among patients may have added background noise and inter-individual variability to the repertoires.

The method was 5' RACE. The input for every TCR library was roughly 3.5 ug of total RNA. For each sample, cDNA synthesis was carried out in eight separate reactions using SMARTScribe reverse transcriptase. During cDNA synthesis, unique molecular identifiers containing a 6-nucleotide sample barcode were introduced by template switching. TCRalpha and TCRbeta cDNA was amplified by two nested PCRs of roughly 16 and 10 cycles, with bead purification after each PCR. Before amplification, cDNA was treated with uracil DNA-glycosylase and purified using the QIAquick PCR purification kit. The second PCR was the step at which Illumina TruSeq-compatible adapters and sample-specific barcodes were added. Library quality and concentration were checked on TapeStation and Qubit, and libraries were pooled at about 5 ng each. Sequencing of the pooled libraries was done on an Illumina HiSeq2500 single-index Rapid Run using custom sequencing primers and 2 x 100 bp reads. In the authors' own workflow: MiGEC version 1.2.6 was used for UMI-based consensus assembly, which corrected PCR and sequencing errors. MiXCR version 2.1.1 was used to carry out V(D)J alignment, clonotype assembly and CDR3 extraction. To normalise gene usage, clonotype sharing and MAIT/NKT TCR abundance, the top 1000, 10 000 and 20 000 clonotypes in each sample were analysed. Diversity was computed as the inverse Simpson index with the vegan R package after downsampling to 27 000 UMIs. Paired Mann-Whitney U tests were applied to discordant twin pairs, with Benjamini-Hochberg correction for multiple testing. One entry per CDR3 protein sequence results from the TCRdb reprocessing of the reads, with DNA left out. For this entry, the V and J calls and clone size follow TCRdb and not the study's own pipeline. The record for this sample contains 80,000 or so distinct CDR3 sequences. Around 6.8% of the sample goes to the ten largest clones.

CDR1 and CDR2, looked up from the germline V gene, are SGHAT and FQNNGV. CDR3 length: 14 amino acids, cysteine to phenylalanine. DNA is not recorded here. A roughly 2.5 ml peripheral blood sample was drawn into PAXgene tubes per donor and stored at -80°C. Without any T cell sorting, total RNA was extracted from whole blood using the PAXgene blood miRNA kit on an automated QIAcube. Peripheral blood from monozygotic twin pairs who were concordant or discordant for inflammatory bowel disease underwent deep TCRalpha and TCRbeta repertoire profiling using unique molecular barcoding. Smoking habits were recorded for all twin pairs, and each individual was classified as a current, former or never smoker.

The chain couples TRBV11-2 to TRBJ1-4. This TCR came from a human donor with ulcerative colitis or Crohn's disease, or a healthy co-twin of an affected twin (not recorded which). The specimen sequenced was blood. The CDR3 here reads CASKGPATNEKLFF.